This TCR beta chain was documented in a study of T cell repertoires in aging, cancer and after chemotherapy. The template was genomic DNA from peripheral blood, not RNA. V dropped 5 bases and J dropped 0; count of bases not matched to a gene: 4. Germline CDR1 is MDHEN and CDR2 is SYDVKM. The CDR3 covers 15 residues. Multiplex touch-down PCR with TRB-A/B primers amplified rearranged V-D-J TRB sequences. TCRdb passed the multiplex PCR reads through MiXCR, listing each CDR3 protein once. Among approximately 10,000 distinct CDR3 sequences listed, around 42% were seen once. The sequence derives from a human donor in good health. Sequencing input: blood. The chain uses TRBV28 and TRBJ1-5, with 7 bases matching TRBD1. The CDR3 here is CASSPTGVSNQPQHF. The CDR3 coding sequence is TGTGCCAGCAGTCCTACAGGGGTTAGCAATCAGCCCCAGCATTTT.